What follows are 29 T cell receptor beta chains derived from one specimen sequenced in a study of cytomegalovirus exposure and HLA in healthy donors (dated by TCRdb to about 2017). Library preparation was by the immunoSEQ multiplex PCR assay. The multiplex PCR relied on a mix of 60 forward primers for TCR Vbeta segments and 13 reverse primers for TCR Jbeta segments. Held by TCRdb, this immuneACCESS table contains in-frame sequences only and omits some clones. Under half of the omission traces to an unresolved V gene where checked; the cause of the rest is unknown. This sample is represented by more than 85,000 clones; 76% of them were singletons. The ten largest clones capture roughly 8% of the sample. Input material: PBMCs. The receptor source for this set is a woman aged 45-60 years in good health and CMV-seropositive.

The sample holds a few counts of this clone. The CDR3 region is CASSPLAGSYNEQFF. The CDR3 bases are TGTGCCAGCAGTCCCCTAGCGGGATCCTACAATGAGCAGTTCTTC. The rearrangement links TRBV6-5 to TRBJ2-1, with TRBD2 identical over 9 bases. This CDR3 is built from 15 residues. The V gene end was trimmed by 5 bases and the J gene end by 1 base; junction bases not matched to a gene: 3. The germline V gene encodes CDR1 MNHEY and CDR2 SVGAGI.

J is TRBJ2-3 and V is TRBV4-3, with 7 bases fitting TRBD2. Germline V gene lookup returns CDR1 LGHNA and CDR2 YSLEER. The CDR3 spans 15 residues. Trimming at V came to 0 bases and at J to 6 bases, leaving 6 bases not matched to a gene. The chain's CDR3 is CASSQDPRGGDTQYF. The CDR3 coding sequence is TGCGCCAGCAGCCAAGATCCCCGGGGAGGGGATACGCAGTATTTT.

CDR3 sequence: CASSLDEGDGYTF. The CDR3 DNA is TGCGCCAGCAGCTTGGACGAGGGTGATGGCTACACCTTC. The chain has TRBV5-1 and TRBJ1-2; the D is unclear. Germline CDR1 SGHRS, CDR2 YFSETQ. Trimming removed 0 bases at V and 6 bases at J, with 9 bases between. The CDR3 length is 13 residues. The complete variable domain, with remaining parts taken from reference TRBV5-1 and TRBJ1-2, reads KAGVTQTPRYLIKTRGQQVTLSCSPISGHRSVSWYQQTPGQGLQFLFEYFSETQRNKGNFPGRFSGRQFSNSRSEMNVSTLELGDSALYLCASSLDEGDGYTFGSGTRLTVV.

This clone has only a few counts. V gene TRBV7-6 combines with J gene TRBJ2-7; TRBD1 matches 9 bases. V shed 1 base, J shed 5 bases, and the junction held 9 bases outside the gene matches. This CDR3 comprises 16 residues. Germline V gives CDR1 SGHVS, CDR2 FNYEAQ. The CDR3 loop is CASSLGPTGGSNEQYF. CDR3 nucleotide sequence: TGTGCCAGCAGCTTAGGCCCGACAGGGGGGAGCAACGAGCAGTACTTC.

A few counts support this clone. The rearrangement joins TRBV11-2 to TRBJ2-7; 13 bases agree with TRBD2. This CDR3 is 15 amino acids long. After removal of 4 bases from V and 6 bases from J, the junction contained 6 bases not matched to a gene. In germline, CDR1 is SGHAT, CDR2 FQNNGV. CDR3 nucleotides: TGTGCCAGCAGCTCCCGACTAGCGGGAGGAAGCGAGCAGTACTTC. Translated, it gives CASSSRLAGGSEQYF.

The CDR3 DNA sequence: TGTGCCAGCAGCACAAGGGGTACAACTAATGAAAAACTGTTTTTT. Translation: CASSTRGTTNEKLFF. The J gene is TRBJ1-4, the V gene TRBV2; D may be TRBD1 (5 bases). CDR1 SNHLY and CDR2 FYNNEI come from the germline V gene. V was trimmed by 6 bases and J by 0 bases, leaving 11 bases between them. CDR3 length: 15 residues.

This clone has just one count. A junction boundary mismatches the germline segment, possibly from a read error. The rearrangement joins TRBV7-9 to TRBJ1-4; D unresolved. The CDR3 has 18 amino acids. CDR1 and CDR2 (germline): SEHNR, FQNEAQ (reference sequence). For the CDR3, the DNA is TGTTCCAGCAGCTTAAACGGGGTTTCAGCTGCAACTAATGAAAAACTGTTTTTT. Protein: CSSSLNGVSAATNEKLFF.

Notes on this clone: One end of the junction fails to match germline, which may point to a read error. The chain links TRBV7-9 to TRBJ2-6; 11 bases match TRBD2. The germline V gene encodes CDR1 SEHNR and CDR2 FQNEAQ (reference sequence). The CDR3 is made up of 19 amino acids. The CDR3 here is CASSLRPTSGASGANGLTF. CDR3 nucleotides: TGTGCCAGCAGCTTAAGGCCGACTAGCGGGGCCTCTGGGGCCAACGGCCTGACTTTC.

This clone showed up just a few times. This chain uses TRBV21-1 with TRBJ1-1; the DNA was not compared with TRBD1, the D call given in the table. TRBV21-1 is classified as a pseudogene. This CDR3 is built from 18 residues. The CDR3 bases are TGTGCCAGCAGCAAAGCTTACTTTACAGAGAAGATGAACACTGAAGCTTTCTTT. Amino acids: CASSKAYFTEKMNTEAFF.

The rearrangement joins TRBV15 to TRBJ1-3; unclear D gene. The ends were cut back, 3 bases at V and 4 bases at J, with 13 bases in the middle. CDR1 and CDR2 (germline): LNHNV, YYDKDF (reference sequence). This CDR3 is 15 amino acids long. CDR3 residues: CATSRKAARGNTIYF. Written as DNA, the CDR3 is TGTGCCACCAGCAGGAAAGCCGCAAGAGGAAACACCATATATTTT. The full variable domain, with the rest looked up from reference TRBV15 and TRBJ1-3, is DAMVIQNPRYQVTQFGKPVTLSCSQTLNHNVMYWYQQKSSQAPKLLFHYYDKDFNNEADTPDNFQSRRPNTSFCFLDIRSPGLGDTAMYLCATSRKAARGNTIYFGEGSWLTVV.

The rearrangement links TRBV7-3 to TRBJ2-5; 7 positions agree with TRBD2. The germline gives CDR1 SGHTA, CDR2 FQGTGA. The length of the CDR3 is 13 residues. The junction had 2 bases not matched to a gene; V was cut back by 2 bases and J by 5 bases. The DNA of the CDR3 is TGTGCCAGCAGCTTAGGGGGGGAGGAGACCCAGTACTTC. Translated, it gives CASSLGGEETQYF.

The chain combines TRBV6-6 with TRBJ1-2; TRBD1 matches at 8 bases. With V trimmed by 0 bases and J by 4 bases, 4 bases remained unmatched. The germline CDR1 and CDR2 sequences are MNHNY and SVGAGI (reference sequence). The CDR3 extends over 15 amino acids. The CDR3 sequence is CASSYSVTGAYGYTF. The CDR3 DNA follows: TGTGCCAGCAGTTACTCCGTGACAGGGGCCTATGGCTACACCTTC.

This clone was observed a few times. The V and J genes are TRBV11-2 and TRBJ2-5; D is unclear. Germline loops: CDR1 SGHAT, CDR2 FQNNGV. Trimming stripped 0 bases from V and 3 bases from J, with 5 bases between. The CDR3 totals 13 residues. DNA of the CDR3: TGTGCCAGCAGCTTAGACAGTAAAGAGACCCAGTACTTC. It encodes CASSLDSKETQYF.

This CDR3 is CASSYSDAGAGNTIYF. The DNA of the CDR3 is TGTGCCAGCAGTTACTCGGATGCGGGGGCTGGAAACACCATATATTTT. The V and J genes are TRBV6-5 and TRBJ1-3, with D perhaps matching TRBD1 (5 bases). The CDR3 has 16 amino acids. V was pared by 0 bases and J by 2 bases, with 11 bases between. Germline lookup yields CDR1 MNHEY and CDR2 SVGAGI.

The rearrangement links TRBV5-6 to TRBJ2-7; 7 bases align to TRBD1. This CDR3 has 14 amino acids. Germline assignment: CDR1 SGHDT and CDR2 YYEEEE. Trimming took 1 base from V and 2 from J; bases not matched to a gene: 3. CDR3 protein: CASSLFQGAYEQYF. The CDR3 DNA is TGTGCCAGCAGCTTGTTCCAGGGGGCCTACGAGCAGTACTTC.

V is TRBV29-1 and J is TRBJ2-2; no clear D gene. Looked up from germline, CDR1 is SQVTM and CDR2 is ANQGSEA. V gave up 1 base and J gave up 1 base, with 4 bases separating them. The CDR3 runs 13 residues. For the CDR3, the DNA is TGCAGCGTTGAAGCGGGGAACACCGGGGAGCTGTTTTTT. Translation gives CSVEAGNTGELFF.

The chain has TRBV5-1 and TRBJ1-1, with D possibly TRBD1 on 6 matching bases. The CDR3 loop spans 13 amino acids. The V end was cut by 0 bases, the J end by 5 bases, with 8 bases between. Germline CDR1 is SGHRS and CDR2 is YFSETQ. CDR3 nucleotides: TGCGCCAGCAGCTTGGCTGGACAGACTGAAGCTTTCTTT. Amino acids: CASSLAGQTEAFF.

The chain joins TRBV18 to TRBJ1-5, with 11 bases aligning to TRBD1. The ends lost 3 bases at V and 5 bases at J; junction bases unmatched: 3. The CDR3 is 15 amino acids. The germline V gene has CDR1 KGHSH and CDR2 LQKENI. As DNA, the CDR3 is TGTGCCAGCTCACCGGGACAGGGGGGTTATCAGCCCCAGCATTTT. Translating it yields CASSPGQGGYQPQHF. The variable domain in full, completed from reference TRBV18 and TRBJ1-5, reads NAGVMQNPRHLVRRRGQEARLRCSPMKGHSHVYWYRQLPEEGLKFMVYLQKENIIDESGMPKERFSAEFPKEGPSILRIQQVVRGDSAAYFCASSPGQGGYQPQHFGDGTRLSIL.

The chain joins TRBV9 to TRBJ2-5; 8 bases map to TRBD2. This CDR3 has 14 amino acids. With 4 bases clipped from V and 3 bases from J, the junction kept 5 bases outside the gene matches. Per the germline V gene, CDR1 is SGDLS and CDR2 is YYNGEE. The DNA of the CDR3 is TGTGCCAGCAGCCCGATGCGGGGGGAAGAGACCCAGTACTTC. It codes for CASSPMRGEETQYF.

This chain joins TRBV5-6 and TRBJ2-5; 7 bases fit TRBD2. Trimming cost V 5 bases and J 11 bases; bases outside gene matches: 21. The germline CDR1 and CDR2 sequences are SGHDT and YYEEEE. The CDR3 has 16 amino acids. CDR3 nucleotide sequence: TGTGCCAGCAGTTTCCTACCGGGACTACTTAACCCCCAGCAGTACTTC. It yields the protein CASSFLPGLLNPQQYF.

The rearrangement uses TRBV5-1 and TRBJ2-3; D possibly corresponds to TRBD2 (5 bases). Trimming took 7 bases from V and 1 from J, leaving 16 bases between them. Germline assignment: CDR1 SGHRS and CDR2 YFSETQ. There are 15 residues in the CDR3. CDR3 residues: CASGSFGEGTDTQYF. For the CDR3, the DNA is TGCGCCAGCGGGAGCTTTGGTGAGGGCACAGATACGCAGTATTTT. Full variable domain (outside the CDR3, taken from reference TRBV5-1 and TRBJ2-3): KAGVTQTPRYLIKTRGQQVTLSCSPISGHRSVSWYQQTPGQGLQFLFEYFSETQRNKGNFPGRFSGRQFSNSRSEMNVSTLELGDSALYLCASGSFGEGTDTQYFGPGTRLTVL.

V is TRBV5-8 and J is TRBJ2-7, with D possibly being TRBD1 (6 bases). The CDR3 covers 15 residues. Germline V CDR1 and CDR2: SGHTS, YDEGEE. The germline V and J ends were trimmed by 5 bases and 0 bases, with 15 bases remaining between them. CDR3 in DNA: TGTGCCAGCAGGCCAGGGACACTGCTCTCCTACGAGCAGTACTTC. It encodes CASRPGTLLSYEQYF. Complete variable domain (other parts from reference TRBV5-8 and TRBJ2-7): EAGVTQSPTHLIKTRGQQATLRCSPISGHTSVYWYQQALGLGLQFLLWYDEGEERNRGNFPPRFSGRQFPNYSSELNVNALELEDSALYLCASRPGTLLSYEQYFGPGTRLTVT.

The table lists this clone with a count of one. At the DNA level, this CDR3 is encoded by other sequences in the same sample as well. This chain links TRBV21-1 with TRBJ2-5; the D segment call TRBD2 is taken from the table without a DNA check. TRBV21-1 is recorded as a pseudogene. The CDR3 length is 12 residues. The CDR3 DNA sequence: TGCGCCAGCAGCAAAACGGGAGAGACCCAGTACTTC. This encodes CASSKTGETQYF.

The chain uses TRBV4-3 and TRBJ2-7; D may be TRBD1 (6 bases). This CDR3 contains 15 residues. Trimming took 1 base from V and 2 from J, leaving 12 bases between them. CDR1 is LGHNA and CDR2 is YSLEER in the germline V gene. The CDR3 DNA sequence: TGCGCCAGCAGCCAAGGGACAGCCCTAACCTACGAGCAGTACTTC. Residues: CASSQGTALTYEQYF.

The rearrangement joins TRBV5-6 to TRBJ2-3; D is unclear. The CDR3 has 16 amino acids. In germline, CDR1 is SGHDT, CDR2 YYEEEE. Trimming removed 1 base from V and 5 bases from J, with 17 bases in between. In DNA form, the CDR3 reads TGTGCCAGCAGCTTGAATTTTCGGTCCCCAGGAGATACGCAGTATTTT. Protein product: CASSLNFRSPGDTQYF.

Here the CDR3 DNA reads TGTGCCAGCAGCTCCGGGACAGGGACCTACGAGCAGTACTTC. Residues: CASSSGTGTYEQYF. The chain employs TRBV7-8 and TRBJ2-7, with TRBD1 identical over 9 bases. Germline CDR1 SGHVS, CDR2 FQNEAQ. The CDR3 has 14 residues. V trimming: 4 bases; J trimming: 2 bases; junction bases outside the gene matches: 3.

The DNA of the CDR3 is TGTGCCAGCAGCGGGGGGACTAGCGGACTTGGGGGGTACAATGAGCAGTTCTTC. This translates into CASSGGTSGLGGYNEQFF. This chain uses TRBV7-9 with TRBJ2-1; 11 bases fit TRBD2. Germline CDR1 is SEHNR and CDR2 is FQNEAQ (reference sequence). There are 18 residues in the CDR3. Trimming cost V 5 bases and J 4 bases; bases outside gene matches: 13.

The V and J genes are TRBV5-4 and TRBJ2-7, with 9 bases that match TRBD1. V lost 4 bases and J lost 4; bases outside the gene matches: 9. Germline CDR1 and CDR2: SGHNT and YYREEE (reference sequence). There are 15 residues in the CDR3. Written as DNA, the CDR3 is TGTGCCAGCAGCCAACCGGGACAGGGTCAATACGAGCAGTACTTC. Translated, it gives CASSQPGQGQYEQYF.

The CDR3 DNA is TGTGCCAGCAGCCCTAGTGCTCAGAAAGTAGAGACCCAGTACTTC. Translated: CASSPSAQKVETQYF. V is TRBV11-3 and J is TRBJ2-5; D is ambiguous. This CDR3 is built from 15 residues. Deletions cut 5 bases from V and 4 bases from J, with 17 bases between. CDR1 is SGHNT, CDR2 YENEEA, per germline.